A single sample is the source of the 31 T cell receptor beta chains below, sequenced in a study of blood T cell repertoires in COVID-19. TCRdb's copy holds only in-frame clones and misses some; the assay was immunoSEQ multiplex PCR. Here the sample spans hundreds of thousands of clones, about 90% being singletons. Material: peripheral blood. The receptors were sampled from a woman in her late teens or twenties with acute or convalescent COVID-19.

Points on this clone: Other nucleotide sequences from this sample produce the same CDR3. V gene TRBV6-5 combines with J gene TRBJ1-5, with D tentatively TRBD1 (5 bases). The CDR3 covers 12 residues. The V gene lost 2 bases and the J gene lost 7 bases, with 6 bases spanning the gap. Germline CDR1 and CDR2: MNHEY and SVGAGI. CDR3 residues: CASSYPGQPQHF. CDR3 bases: TGTGCCAGCAGTTACCCAGGGCAGCCCCAGCATTTT.

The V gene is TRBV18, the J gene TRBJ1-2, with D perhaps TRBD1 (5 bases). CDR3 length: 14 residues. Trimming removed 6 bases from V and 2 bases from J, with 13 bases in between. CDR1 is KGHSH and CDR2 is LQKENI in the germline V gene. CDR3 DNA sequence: TGTGCCAGCTCGCTCCGGGACTCAAACTATGGCTACACCTTC. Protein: CASSLRDSNYGYTF.

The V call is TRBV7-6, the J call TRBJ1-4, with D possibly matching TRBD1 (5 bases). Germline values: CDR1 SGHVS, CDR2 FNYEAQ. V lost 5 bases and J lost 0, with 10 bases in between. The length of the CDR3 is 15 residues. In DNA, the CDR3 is TGTGCCAGCAGCCGGACACCCGCAACTAATGAAAAACTGTTTTTT. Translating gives CASSRTPATNEKLFF.

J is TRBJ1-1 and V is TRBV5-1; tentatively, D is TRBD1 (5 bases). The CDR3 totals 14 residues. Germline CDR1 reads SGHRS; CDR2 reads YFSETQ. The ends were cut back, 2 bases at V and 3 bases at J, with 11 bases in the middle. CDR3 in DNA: TGCGCCAGCAGCTTCAGGGATGGGGACACTGAAGCTTTCTTT. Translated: CASSFRDGDTEAFF.

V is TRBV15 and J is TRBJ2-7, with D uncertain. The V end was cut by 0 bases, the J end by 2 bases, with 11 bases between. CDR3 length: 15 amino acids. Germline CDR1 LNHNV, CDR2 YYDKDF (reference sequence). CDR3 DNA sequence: TGTGCCACCAGCAGAGATCGGCCGGGTACCTACGAGCAGTACTTC. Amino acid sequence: CATSRDRPGTYEQYF.

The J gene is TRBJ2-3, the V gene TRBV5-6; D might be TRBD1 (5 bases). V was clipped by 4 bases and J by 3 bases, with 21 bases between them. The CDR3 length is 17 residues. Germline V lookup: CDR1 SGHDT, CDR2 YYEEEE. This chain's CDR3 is CASSPLSRTPATDTQYF. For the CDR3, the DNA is TGTGCCAGCAGCCCCCTGTCAAGGACACCAGCGACAGATACGCAGTATTTT. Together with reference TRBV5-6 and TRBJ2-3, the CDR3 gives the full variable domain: DAGVTQSPTHLIKTRGQQVTLRCSPKSGHDTVSWYQQALGQGPQFIFQYYEEEERQRGNFPDRFSGHQFPNYSSELNVNALLLGDSALYLCASSPLSRTPATDTQYFGPGTRLTVL.

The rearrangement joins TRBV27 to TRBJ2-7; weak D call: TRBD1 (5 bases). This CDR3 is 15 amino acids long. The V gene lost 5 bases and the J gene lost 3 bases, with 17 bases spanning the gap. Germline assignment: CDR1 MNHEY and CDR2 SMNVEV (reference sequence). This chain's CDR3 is CASSDTETEYYEQYF. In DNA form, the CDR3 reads TGTGCCAGCAGTGATACCGAGACAGAGTACTACGAGCAGTACTTC.

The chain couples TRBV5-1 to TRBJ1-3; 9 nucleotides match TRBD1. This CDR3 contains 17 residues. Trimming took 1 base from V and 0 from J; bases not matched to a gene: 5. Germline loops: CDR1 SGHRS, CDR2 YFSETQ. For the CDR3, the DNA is TGCGCCAGCAGCTTGTTGCGGACAGGGGCCTCTGGAAACACCATATATTTT. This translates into CASSLLRTGASGNTIYF.

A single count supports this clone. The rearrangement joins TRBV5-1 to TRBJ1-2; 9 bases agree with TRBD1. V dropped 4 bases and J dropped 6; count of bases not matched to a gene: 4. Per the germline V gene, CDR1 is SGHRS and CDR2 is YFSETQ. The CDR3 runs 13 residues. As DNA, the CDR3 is TGCGCCAGCAGCCGACAGGGGGAGGATGGCTACACCTTC. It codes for CASSRQGEDGYTF.

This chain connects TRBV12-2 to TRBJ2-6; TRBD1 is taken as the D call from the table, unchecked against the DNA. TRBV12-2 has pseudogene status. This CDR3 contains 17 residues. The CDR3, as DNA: TGTGCAAGTCGCTTAGCCTCTCTCGATTACAGGGCAAACGTCCTGACTTTC. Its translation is CASRLASLDYRANVLTF.

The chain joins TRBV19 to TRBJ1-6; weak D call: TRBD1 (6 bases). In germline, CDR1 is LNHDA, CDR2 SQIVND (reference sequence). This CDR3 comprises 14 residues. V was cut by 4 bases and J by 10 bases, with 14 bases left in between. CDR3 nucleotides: TGTGCCAGTAGTAGAGAACAGGGTTGGTCACCCCTCCACTTT. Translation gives CASSREQGWSPLHF.

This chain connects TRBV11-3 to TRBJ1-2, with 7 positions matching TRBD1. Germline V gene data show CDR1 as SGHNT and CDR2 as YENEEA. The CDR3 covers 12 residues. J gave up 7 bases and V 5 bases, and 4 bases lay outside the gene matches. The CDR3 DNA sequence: TGTGCCAGCAGCCTCAGGGGGTCTGGCTACACCTTC. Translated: CASSLRGSGYTF.

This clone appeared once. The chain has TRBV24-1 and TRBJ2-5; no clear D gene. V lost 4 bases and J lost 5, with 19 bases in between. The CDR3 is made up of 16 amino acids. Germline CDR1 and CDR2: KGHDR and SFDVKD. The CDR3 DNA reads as TGTGCCACCAGTGACCGAGGAAGTTCCCGGCGGGAGACCCAGTACTTC. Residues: CATSDRGSSRRETQYF.

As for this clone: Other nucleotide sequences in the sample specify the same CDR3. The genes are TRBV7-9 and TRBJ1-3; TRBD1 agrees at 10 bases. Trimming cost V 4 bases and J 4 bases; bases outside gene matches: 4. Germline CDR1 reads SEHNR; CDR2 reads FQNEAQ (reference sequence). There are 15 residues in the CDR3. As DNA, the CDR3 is TGTGCCAGCAGCTGGGGACAGGGGTCGGGAAACACCATATATTTT. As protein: CASSWGQGSGNTIYF.

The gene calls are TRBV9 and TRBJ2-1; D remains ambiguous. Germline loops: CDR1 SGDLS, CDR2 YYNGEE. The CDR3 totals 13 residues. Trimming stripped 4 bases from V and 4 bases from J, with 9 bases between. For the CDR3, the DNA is TGTGCCAGCAGCCCTTTCTCGTACAATGAGCAGTTCTTC. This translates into CASSPFSYNEQFF. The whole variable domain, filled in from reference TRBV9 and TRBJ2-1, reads DSGVTQTPKHLITATGQRVTLRCSPRSGDLSVYWYQQSLDQGLQFLIQYYNGEERAKGNILERFSAQQFPDLHSELNLSSLELGDSALYFCASSPFSYNEQFFGPGTRLTVL.

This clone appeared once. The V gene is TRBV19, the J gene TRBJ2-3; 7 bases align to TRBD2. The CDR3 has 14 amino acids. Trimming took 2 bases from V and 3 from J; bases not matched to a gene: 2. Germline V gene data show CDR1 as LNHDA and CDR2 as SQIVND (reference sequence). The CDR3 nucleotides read TGTGCCAGTAGTATATCGGGACTAACAGATACGCAGTATTTT. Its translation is CASSISGLTDTQYF.

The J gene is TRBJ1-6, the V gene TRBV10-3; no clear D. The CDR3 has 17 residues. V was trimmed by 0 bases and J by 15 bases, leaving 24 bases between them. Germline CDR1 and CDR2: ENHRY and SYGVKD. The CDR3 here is CAISESIGETRSFNLHF. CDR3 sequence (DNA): TGTGCCATCAGTGAGTCGATCGGGGAGACGAGGTCATTCAACCTCCACTTT.

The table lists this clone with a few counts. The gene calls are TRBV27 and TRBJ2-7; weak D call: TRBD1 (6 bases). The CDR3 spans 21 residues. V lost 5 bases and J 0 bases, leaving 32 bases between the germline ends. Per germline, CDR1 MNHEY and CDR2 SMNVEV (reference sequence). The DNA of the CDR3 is TGTGCCAGCAGTCCCCCGCCGCCGACAGGCAGGGAACTAAGGAGCTCCTACGAGCAGTACTTC. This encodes CASSPPPPTGRELRSSYEQYF.

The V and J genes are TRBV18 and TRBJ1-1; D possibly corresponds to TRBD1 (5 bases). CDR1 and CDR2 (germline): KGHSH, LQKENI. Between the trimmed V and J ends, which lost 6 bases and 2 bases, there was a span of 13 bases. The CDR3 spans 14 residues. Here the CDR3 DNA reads TGTGCCAGCTCTCGCGGGACTACAAACACTGAAGCTTTCTTT. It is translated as CASSRGTTNTEAFF.

CDR3 amino acids: CASSFRETYGYTF. In DNA, the CDR3 is TGCGCCAGCAGCTTTCGGGAAACCTATGGCTACACCTTC. This sequence joins TRBV5-1 and TRBJ1-2; D remains unclear. V lost 2 bases, J lost 4 bases, and 9 bases lay in between. The CDR3 is 13 residues long. The germline gives CDR1 SGHRS, CDR2 YFSETQ.

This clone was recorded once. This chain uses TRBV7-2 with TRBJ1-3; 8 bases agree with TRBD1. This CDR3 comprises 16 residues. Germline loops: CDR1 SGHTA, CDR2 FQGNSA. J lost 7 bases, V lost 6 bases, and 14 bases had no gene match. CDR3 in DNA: TGTGCCAGCAGTCGATCCCCGGGACAGGTTTTTAACACCATATATTTT. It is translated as CASSRSPGQVFNTIYF.

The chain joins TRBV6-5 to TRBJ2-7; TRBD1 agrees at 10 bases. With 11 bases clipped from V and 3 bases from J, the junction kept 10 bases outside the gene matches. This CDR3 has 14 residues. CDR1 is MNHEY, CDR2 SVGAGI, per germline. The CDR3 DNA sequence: TGTGCCGCACAACGGGACAGGGGAAGCTACGAGCAGTACTTC. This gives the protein CAAQRDRGSYEQYF.

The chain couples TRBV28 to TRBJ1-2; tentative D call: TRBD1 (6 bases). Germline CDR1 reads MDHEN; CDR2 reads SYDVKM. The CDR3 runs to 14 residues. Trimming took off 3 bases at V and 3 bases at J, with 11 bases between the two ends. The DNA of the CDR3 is TGTGCCAGCAGTTTCTCCTGGACAGACTATGGCTACACCTTC. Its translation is CASSFSWTDYGYTF.

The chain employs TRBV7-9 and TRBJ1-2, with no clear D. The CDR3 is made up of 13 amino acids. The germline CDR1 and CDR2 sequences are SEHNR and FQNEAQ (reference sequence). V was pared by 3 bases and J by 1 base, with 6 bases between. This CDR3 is CASSLGFNYGYTF. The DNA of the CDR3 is TGTGCCAGCAGCTTGGGCTTTAACTATGGCTACACCTTC. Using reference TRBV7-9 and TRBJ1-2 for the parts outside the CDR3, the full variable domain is DTGVSQNPRHKITKRGQNVTFRCDPISEHNRLYWYRQTLGQGPEFLTYFQNEAQLEKSRLLSDRFSAERPKGSFSTLEIQRTEQGDSAMYLCASSLGFNYGYTFGSGTRLTVV.

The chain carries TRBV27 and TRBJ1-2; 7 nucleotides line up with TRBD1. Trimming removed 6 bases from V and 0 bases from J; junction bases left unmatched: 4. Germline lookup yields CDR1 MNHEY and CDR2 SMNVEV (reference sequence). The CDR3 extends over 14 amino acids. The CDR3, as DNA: TGTGCCAGCAGGCCCGACAGGGCTAACTATGGCTACACCTTC. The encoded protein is CASRPDRANYGYTF.

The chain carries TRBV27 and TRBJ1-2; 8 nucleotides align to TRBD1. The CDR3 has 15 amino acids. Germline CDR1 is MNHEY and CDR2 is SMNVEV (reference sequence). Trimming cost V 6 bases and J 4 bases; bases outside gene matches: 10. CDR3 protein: CASSFSAGQAYGYTF. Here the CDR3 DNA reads TGTGCCAGCAGCTTCTCCGCGGGACAGGCCTATGGCTACACCTTC.

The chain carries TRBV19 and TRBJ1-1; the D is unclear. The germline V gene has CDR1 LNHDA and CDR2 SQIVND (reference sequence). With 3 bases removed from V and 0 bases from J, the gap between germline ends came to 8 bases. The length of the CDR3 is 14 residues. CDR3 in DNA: TGTGCCAGTAGTATGCGGGGAGTGAACACTGAAGCTTTCTTT. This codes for CASSMRGVNTEAFF.

CDR3 sequence reads: CATRDWGQQNTGELFF. The CDR3 nucleotides are TGTGCCACCAGGGACTGGGGACAGCAGAACACCGGGGAGCTGTTTTTT. The gene calls are TRBV10-3 and TRBJ2-2; TRBD1 might be the D (7 bases). The germline V gene encodes CDR1 ENHRY and CDR2 SYGVKD. Trimming took off 10 bases at V and 1 base at J, with 19 bases between the two ends. The CDR3 is 16 amino acids.

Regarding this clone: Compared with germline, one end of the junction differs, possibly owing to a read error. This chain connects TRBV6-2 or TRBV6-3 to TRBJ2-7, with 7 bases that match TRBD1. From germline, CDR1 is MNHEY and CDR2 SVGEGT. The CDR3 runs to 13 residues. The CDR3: CASSRDEGGASNF. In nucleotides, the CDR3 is TGTGCCAGCAGTAGGGACGAAGGGGGCGCTTCGAACTTC.

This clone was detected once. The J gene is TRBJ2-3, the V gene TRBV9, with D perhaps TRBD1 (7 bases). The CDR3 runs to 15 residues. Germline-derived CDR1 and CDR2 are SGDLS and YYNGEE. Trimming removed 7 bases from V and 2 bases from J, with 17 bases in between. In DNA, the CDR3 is TGTGCCAGCTCCACAGCAGGGGGGCCCACAGATACGCAGTATTTT. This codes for CASSTAGGPTDTQYF.

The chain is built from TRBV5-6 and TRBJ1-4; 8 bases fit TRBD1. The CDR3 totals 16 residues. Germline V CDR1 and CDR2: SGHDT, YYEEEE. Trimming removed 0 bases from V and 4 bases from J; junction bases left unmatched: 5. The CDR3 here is CASSLVRQGHNEKLFF. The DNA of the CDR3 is TGTGCCAGCAGCTTGGTCCGACAGGGGCATAATGAAAAACTGTTTTTT.